This T cell receptor (beta chain) came from a study of T cell responses to AZD1222 COVID-19 vaccine. General study points: Recipients of AZD1222 seropositive at baseline numbered only 6 or 7. Repertoire sampling happened only post peak T cell response.

There are 14 residues in the CDR3. Germline V gene lookup returns CDR1 MNHNY and CDR2 SVGAGI (reference sequence). J was trimmed by 6 bases and V by 6 bases; bases with no gene match: 7. With respect to this clone: Its antigen remains unknown.

Here immunoSEQ multiplex PCR was the method, and the copy in TCRdb shows in-frame clones only, minus some. Counted here are over 100,000 clones, around 90% occurring once; the ten biggest clones make up 1% to 1.4%. The receptor was isolated from an adult who received the AZD1222 COVID-19 vaccine. V gene TRBV6-6 combines with J gene TRBJ2-1; 8 bases match TRBD1. Sequencing used peripheral blood, obtained 28 days after the second AZD1222 dose. The CDR3 region is CASRRTGWRNEQFF. Here the CDR3 DNA reads TGTGCCAGCAGGCGGACAGGGTGGCGCAATGAGCAGTTCTTC.